One and the same sample provided the 7 T cell receptor beta chains below, sequenced in a study of T cell repertoires in cytomegalovirus infection. TCRdb redid the calling of the reads with MiXCR, one entry per CDR3 protein. The sample records about 530,000 distinct CDR3 sequences, around 27% being singletons. The specimen was PBMCs. The receptors originated from a human donor in good health (CMV status not recorded). Some clones in this sample may be carry-over from other donors' samples.

This sequence joins TRBV11-3 and TRBJ2-7; 7 bases agree with TRBD1. CDR1 and CDR2 from the germline V gene are SGHNT and YENEEA. This CDR3 has 12 residues. Trimming took 8 bases from V and 4 from J; bases not matched to a gene: 5. CDR3 DNA: TGTGCCAGCGGACGACAGGGTTACGAGCAGTACGTC. Its protein is CASGRQGYEQYV.

The chain recombines TRBV20-1 with TRBJ2-1, with TRBD2 identical over 11 bases. The germline V gene encodes CDR1 DFQATT and CDR2 SNEGSKA (reference sequence). V dropped 6 bases and J dropped 9; count of bases not matched to a gene: 16. This CDR3 is built from 16 residues. In nucleotides, the CDR3 is TGCAGTGCCCTTAGCGGGAGGGCCGCTAGAATCGGTGAGCAGTTCTTC. It translates to CSALSGRAARIGEQFF.

Ten or more counts support this clonotype. The chain carries TRBV28 and TRBJ2-3; unclear D gene. The CDR3 covers 14 residues. V was pared by 3 bases and J by 6 bases, with 13 bases between. Per the germline V gene, CDR1 is MDHEN and CDR2 is SYDVKM. In DNA, the CDR3 is TGTGCCAGCAGTTTGGTAGTCGCGAGGGATACGCAGTATTTT. It yields the protein CASSLVVARDTQYF.

This clonotype has a handful of counts. The V gene is TRBV7-9, the J gene TRBJ1-6; possible D gene TRBD1, 6 bases. This CDR3 spans 15 amino acids. V lost 2 bases, J lost 7 bases, and 12 bases lay in between. The germline gives CDR1 SEHNR, CDR2 FQNEAQ (reference sequence). CDR3 loop: CASSLRTVENSPLHF. The DNA for the CDR3 is TGTGCCAGCAGCTTAAGGACAGTTGAGAATTCACCCCTCCACTTT.

The gene calls are TRBV7-8 and TRBJ2-7; 13 bases are a match to TRBD2. Germline V gives CDR1 SGHVS, CDR2 FQNEAQ. This CDR3 has 20 residues. V trimming: 5 bases; J trimming: 1 base; junction bases outside the gene matches: 17. The DNA of the CDR3 is TGTGCCAGCAGCCGCCACCATCGGACTAGCGGGAGTGGGTTGTCCTACGAGCAGTACTTC. Amino acids: CASSRHHRTSGSGLSYEQYF.

J is TRBJ2-2 and V is TRBV12-3 or TRBV12-4; 7 nucleotides align to TRBD2. Unmatched junction bases numbered 3, after V lost 5 bases and J lost 3 bases. The CDR3 spans 14 residues. The CDR3 region is CASSGGGDTGELFF. DNA for the CDR3: TGTGCCAGCAGTGGGGGGGGGGACACCGGGGAGCTGTTTTTT.

The J gene is TRBJ1-1, the V gene TRBV29-1; D is possibly TRBD1 (5 bases). The germline CDR1 and CDR2 sequences are SQVTM and ANQGSEA. Trimming removed 7 bases from V and 4 bases from J, with 13 bases in between. CDR3 length: 12 amino acids. CDR3 sequence reads: CSAPWGGTEAFF. As DNA, the CDR3 is TGCAGCGCCCCGTGGGGGGGCACTGAAGCTTTCTTT.